The TCR beta chain described here comes from a study of blood T cell repertoires in COVID-19. Study-level information: PBMCs, B-cell-depleted T cells, or T cells provided the cDNA or gDNA that made up the material.

The germline CDR1 and CDR2 sequences are LNHDA and SQIVND (reference sequence). V gave up 9 bases and J gave up 6 bases; unmatched junction bases: 8. This CDR3 has 13 amino acids. Per the study methods: Reference gene primer amplification yielded estimated nucleated cell counts. The data were produced by immunoSEQ multiplex PCR, yet TCRdb's version contains in-frame clones alone and is incomplete. The DNA gave D and trimming, while V, J and clone size come from that table. This sample yields about 49,000 clones, of which around 90% are seen a single time; over 10% belongs to the top ten. The sequence derives from a man aged 80 or over with acute or convalescent COVID-19. The sequenced sample consisted of peripheral blood. The rearrangement joins TRBV19 to TRBJ1-2, with 9 nucleotides matching TRBD1. The CDR3 DNA follows: TGTGCCAGCAGGGACAGGGAAGTTCATGGCTACACCTTC. Protein: CASRDREVHGYTF.